The 27 T cell receptor beta chains below come from one sample, sequenced in a study of cytomegalovirus exposure and HLA in healthy donors. The PCR used 60 Vbeta and 13 Jbeta primers. Produced via immunoSEQ multiplex PCR; TCRdb's table is partial and in-frame only. Of 50,000 to 65,000 clones listed, more than 70% are singletons. The specimen sequenced was PBMCs. These receptors were obtained from a woman between 18 and 30 years old in good health and CMV-seronegative.

The chain links TRBV4-1 to TRBJ2-7; TRBD1 agrees at 8 bases. Looked up from germline, CDR1 is MGHRA and CDR2 is YSYEKL. The CDR3 spans 16 residues. Unmatched junction bases numbered 16, after V lost 1 base and J lost 11 bases. The CDR3 nucleotides are TGCGCCAGCAGCCAAGGGGCCGGGACAGGCCCCAGATTGGAGTACTTC. Translating gives CASSQGAGTGPRLEYF.

The chain uses TRBV14 and TRBJ2-1; 10 bases are a match to TRBD2. Germline V gives CDR1 SGHDN, CDR2 FVKESK. Losses at the gene ends were 3 bases for V and 8 bases for J; bases not matched to a gene: 7. This CDR3 region has 15 residues. The CDR3 sequence is CASSQVRTSGDEQFF. The CDR3 nucleotides read TGTGCCAGCAGCCAGGTCAGGACTAGCGGCGATGAGCAGTTCTTC.

In DNA, the CDR3 is TGTGCCAGCAGTCGGGACAGGGGCGCGAGCACAGATACGCAGTATTTT. It codes for CASSRDRGASTDTQYF. The rearrangement joins TRBV5-4 to TRBJ2-3, with 10 bases identical to TRBD1. Losses at the gene ends were 5 bases for V and 0 bases for J; bases not matched to a gene: 6. Germline assignment: CDR1 SGHNT and CDR2 YYREEE (reference sequence). This CDR3 region has 16 residues. Based on the CDR3 plus reference TRBV5-4 and TRBJ2-3, the full variable domain is ETGVTQSPTHLIKTRGQQVTLRCSSQSGHNTVSWYQQALGQGPQFIFQYYREEENGRGNFPPRFSGLQFPNYSSELNVNALELDDSALYLCASSRDRGASTDTQYFGPGTRLTVL.

This chain links TRBV9 with TRBJ2-7, with D perhaps TRBD2 (6 bases). CDR1 and CDR2 (germline): SGDLS, YYNGEE. The CDR3 totals 14 residues. The ends were cut back, 3 bases at V and 2 bases at J, with 12 bases in the middle. For the CDR3, the DNA is TGTGCCAGCAGCGGAACCGGGACTCCCTACGAGCAGTACTTC. As protein: CASSGTGTPYEQYF.

In DNA form, the CDR3 reads TGTGCCAGCAGTTTAAGGCTAGCTCAGGTTACCCAGCATTTT. It translates to CASSLRLAQVTQHF. V and J are TRBV28 and TRBJ1-5; D is unclear. V lost 2 bases and J 11 bases, leaving 16 bases between the germline ends. The CDR3 consists of 14 residues. Germline V lookup: CDR1 MDHEN, CDR2 SYDVKM.

The chain uses TRBV7-2 and TRBJ2-7; D perhaps matches TRBD2 (7 bases). V lost 0 bases, J lost 2 bases, and 11 bases lay in between. Germline CDR1 is SGHTA and CDR2 is FQGNSA. This CDR3 is built from 15 residues. The CDR3, as DNA: TGTGCCAGCAGCTTAGCGAGGGGGGGGGCCTACGAGCAGTACTTC. Protein: CASSLARGGAYEQYF.

The rearrangement uses TRBV25-1 and TRBJ2-7; 7 nucleotides align to TRBD2. The J segment lost 6 bases and the V segment lost 9 bases, leaving 11 bases of the junction unmatched. CDR3 length: 13 amino acids. Germline lookup yields CDR1 MGHDK and CDR2 SYGVNS. The CDR3 nucleotides read TGTGCCAGGGGTGGGGGGGGTTCCGTCGAGCAGTACTTC. It encodes CARGGGGSVEQYF.

The gene calls are TRBV5-5 and TRBJ1-1; D is possibly TRBD1 (5 bases). The germline V gene encodes CDR1 SGHKS and CDR2 YYEKEE (reference sequence). The CDR3 runs 14 residues. V was trimmed by 4 bases and J by 1 base, leaving 11 bases between them. The CDR3 protein is CASSRVGGNTEAFF. The CDR3 nucleotides read TGTGCCAGCAGCAGGGTCGGGGGGAACACTGAAGCTTTCTTT.

This chain's CDR3 is CASSFRRTNEKLFF. CDR3 coding DNA: TGTGCCAGCAGTTTCCGGAGGACTAATGAAAAACTGTTTTTT. The chain carries TRBV27 and TRBJ1-4; D is undetermined. Deletions cut 3 bases from V and 2 bases from J, with 7 bases between. The V gene's germline CDR1 is MNHEY and CDR2 SMNVEV (reference sequence). This CDR3 region has 14 residues. Variable domain in full (rest from reference TRBV27 and TRBJ1-4): EAQVTQNPRYLITVTGKKLTVTCSQNMNHEYMSWYRQDPGLGLRQIYYSMNVEVTDKGDVPEGYKVSRKEKRNFPLILESPSPNQTSLYFCASSFRRTNEKLFFGSGTQLSVL.

This chain links TRBV11-2 with TRBJ2-7; 7 nucleotides line up with TRBD1. The V and J ends lost 1 base and 1 base, in that order; junction bases with no gene match: 10. This CDR3 spans 17 amino acids. The germline V gene encodes CDR1 SGHAT and CDR2 FQNNGV. The CDR3 sequence: CASSLGARGTASYEQYF. For the CDR3, the DNA is TGTGCCAGCAGCTTAGGGGCTAGGGGGACAGCGTCCTACGAGCAGTACTTC. Full variable domain (rest looked up from reference TRBV11-2 and TRBJ2-7): EAGVAQSPRYKIIEKRQSVAFWCNPISGHATLYWYQQILGQGPKLLIQFQNNGVVDDSQLPKDRFSAERLKGVDSTLKIQPAKLEDSAVYLCASSLGARGTASYEQYFGPGTRLTVT.

The rearrangement uses TRBV27 and TRBJ1-1; tentatively, D is TRBD1 (5 bases). Germline loops: CDR1 MNHEY, CDR2 SMNVEV (reference sequence). Trimming pared 1 base from V and 7 bases from J, leaving 7 bases between. The CDR3 has 12 amino acids. The DNA for the CDR3 is TGTGCCAGCAGTTTATGGGGGGGTGAAGCTTTCTTT. It yields the protein CASSLWGGEAFF.

This chain connects TRBV28 to TRBJ1-4, with a possible D match to TRBD1 (6 bases). CDR3 size: 15 residues. Trimming removed 7 bases from V and 8 bases from J, with 20 bases in between. Germline V CDR1 and CDR2: MDHEN, SYDVKM. The CDR3 loop reads CASTTRRGRGEKLFF. CDR3 nucleotide sequence: TGTGCCAGCACCACCCGAAGAGGGAGGGGGGAAAAACTGTTTTTT. Variable domain in full (rest from reference TRBV28 and TRBJ1-4): DVKVTQSSRYLVKRTGEKVFLECVQDMDHENMFWYRQDPGLGLRLIYFSYDVKMKEKGDIPEGYSVSREKKERFSLILESASTNQTSMYLCASTTRRGRGEKLFFGSGTQLSVL.

This rearrangement joins TRBV5-4 to TRBJ2-1, with D tentatively TRBD1 (6 bases). With 4 bases removed from V and 2 bases from J, the gap between germline ends came to 13 bases. Germline V CDR1 and CDR2: SGHNT, YYREEE (reference sequence). The length of the CDR3 is 15 residues. CDR3 coding DNA: TGTGCCAGCAGCCCGCCGGGACACCCCTACAATGAGCAGTTCTTC. Encoded protein: CASSPPGHPYNEQFF.

V gene TRBV5-1 combines with J gene TRBJ1-3, with a possible D match to TRBD1 (6 bases). The CDR3 runs to 17 residues. The V gene's germline CDR1 is SGHRS and CDR2 YFSETQ. V was trimmed by 4 bases and J by 1 base, leaving 18 bases between them. Here the CDR3 DNA reads TGCGCCAGCAGCCTTCAGGGAGGGGGAGCGTCTGGAAACACCATATATTTT. It yields the protein CASSLQGGGASGNTIYF.

The chain couples TRBV7-3 to TRBJ2-1; TRBD2 aligns across 10 bases. This CDR3 region has 20 residues. V was pared by 5 bases and J by 2 bases, with 18 bases of the junction left unmatched. Germline lookup yields CDR1 SGHTA and CDR2 FQGTGA. CDR3 DNA sequence: TGTGCCAGCAGCACACGGACTAGCGGACGCCGATTAAACCCCTACAATGAGCAGTTCTTC. This codes for CASSTRTSGRRLNPYNEQFF.

The chain is built from TRBV7-3 and TRBJ1-3; no clear D. CDR1 and CDR2 from the germline V gene are SGHTA and FQGTGA. Trimming took 4 bases from V and 0 from J, leaving 13 bases between them. This CDR3 comprises 16 residues. DNA for the CDR3: TGTGCCAGCAGCTCAGGCCCCAGTTCCTCTGGAAACACCATATATTTT. It yields the protein CASSSGPSSSGNTIYF.

The rearrangement links TRBV7-8 to TRBJ1-1; D call uncertain. The V end lost 5 bases, the J end lost 2 bases, and 3 bases lay between the germline ends. The germline CDR1 and CDR2 sequences are SGHVS and FQNEAQ. The CDR3 length is 11 residues. CDR3 bases: TGTGCCAGCAGCACTAACACTGAAGCTTTCTTT. Translation: CASSTNTEAFF.

The rearrangement uses TRBV4-1 and TRBJ2-5; 9 bases match TRBD2. CDR3 length equals 15 residues. Trimming at V came to 3 bases and at J to 2 bases, leaving 4 bases not matched to a gene. CDR1 is MGHRA, CDR2 YSYEKL, per germline. This CDR3 reads CASSQALAGQETQYF. CDR3 DNA: TGCGCCAGCAGCCAGGCCCTAGCGGGACAAGAGACCCAGTACTTC.

V usage is TRBV5-1 and J usage is TRBJ1-1; D possibly corresponds to TRBD1 (6 bases). The V and J ends lost 5 bases and 3 bases respectively, with 14 bases between them. The CDR3 covers 14 residues. The germline gives CDR1 SGHRS, CDR2 YFSETQ. This chain's CDR3 is CASRPGTLDTEAFF. The CDR3, as DNA: TGCGCCAGCAGGCCCGGGACACTCGACACTGAAGCTTTCTTT.

The chain recombines TRBV7-3 with TRBJ2-5; 10 nucleotides align to TRBD2. Germline CDR1 and CDR2: SGHTA and FQGTGA. Trimming cost V 3 bases and J 11 bases; bases outside gene matches: 15. This CDR3 has 16 amino acids. The CDR3 DNA follows: TGTGCCAGCAGCTTCCCGGGACTAGCGATGTCGGGGGAGCAGTACTTC. It encodes CASSFPGLAMSGEQYF.

The chain uses TRBV7-9 and TRBJ2-2, with 9 bases fitting TRBD1. V lost 5 bases to trimming and J lost 5 bases; unmatched junction nucleotides: 9. The CDR3 is 16 residues long. The germline V gene encodes CDR1 SEHNR and CDR2 FQNEAQ (reference sequence). CDR3 sequence: CASSAGTGRLTGELFF. The CDR3 region has the DNA TGTGCCAGCAGCGCGGGGACAGGGAGGTTGACCGGGGAGCTGTTTTTT.

This clone has a single count. The chain joins TRBV2 to TRBJ2-7; TRBD2 matches at 7 bases. Trimming cost V 8 bases and J 3 bases; bases outside gene matches: 10. CDR1 is SNHLY, CDR2 FYNNEI, per germline. CDR3 length: 14 amino acids. The DNA for the CDR3 is TGTGCCAGCTCCGGGTCTAGCGGATACTACGAGCAGTACTTC. Translated: CASSGSSGYYEQYF. The entire variable domain, with the rest obtained from reference TRBV2 and TRBJ2-7, is as follows: EPEVTQTPSHQVTQMGQEVILRCVPISNHLYFYWYRQILGQKVEFLVSFYNNEISEKSEIFDDQFSVERPDGSNFTLKIRSTKLEDSAMYFCASSGSSGYYEQYFGPGTRLTVT.

This clone was detected once. The chain uses TRBV27 and TRBJ2-7, with 7 bases matching TRBD2. This CDR3 is built from 12 residues. Trimming took 4 bases from V and 9 from J; bases not matched to a gene: 6. Germline V gene sequence: CDR1 MNHEY, CDR2 SMNVEV (reference sequence). CDR3 nucleotide sequence: TGTGCCAGCAGTTCCGGGGAGGGAGGGCAGTACTTC. Translation: CASSSGEGGQYF.

The chain recombines TRBV18 with TRBJ1-1; TRBD1 aligns across 8 bases. J gave up 4 bases and V 1 base, and 8 bases lay outside the gene matches. The germline gives CDR1 KGHSH, CDR2 LQKENI. This CDR3 region has 16 residues. CDR3 DNA sequence: TGTGCCAGCTCACCACTCAGGGGGCCGGTGGGCACTGAAGCTTTCTTT. Its protein is CASSPLRGPVGTEAFF.

The rearrangement uses TRBV29-1 and TRBJ1-2; D gene unclear. V lost 3 bases to trimming and J lost 7 bases, with 3 bases between them. Germline assignment: CDR1 SQVTM and CDR2 ANQGSEA. This CDR3 spans 9 amino acids. The CDR3 reads CSVDRGYTF. The CDR3 DNA is TGCAGCGTTGACCGTGGCTACACCTTC.

The V and J genes are TRBV7-9 and TRBJ2-7, with 9 positions matching TRBD2. Germline-derived CDR1 and CDR2 are SEHNR and FQNEAQ (reference sequence). The CDR3 is 14 amino acids. With V trimmed by 8 bases and J by 3 bases, 8 bases remained unmatched. CDR3 in amino acids: CASLGGGEIYEQYF. For the CDR3, the DNA is TGTGCCAGCCTGGGCGGGGGGGAGATCTACGAGCAGTACTTC.

The gene calls are TRBV7-9 and TRBJ2-7, with D possibly TRBD1 on 5 matching bases. Germline-derived CDR1 and CDR2 are SEHNR and FQNEAQ (reference sequence). This CDR3 contains 14 residues. V shed 1 base and J shed 0 bases, with 7 bases lying between them. In nucleotides, the CDR3 is TGTGCCAGCAGCTTAGACAGGAGCTCCTACGAGCAGTACTTC. This gives the protein CASSLDRSSYEQYF.